This entry describes one TCR beta chain. This sample was included in a study of control samples from healthy donors and cancer patients. Trimming stripped 1 base from V and 8 bases from J, with 14 bases between. The CDR3 is 15 amino acids. Germline V gene data show CDR1 as SGHVS and CDR2 as FQNEAQ. This table comes from immunoSEQ multiplex PCR, and its TCRdb copy is limited to in-frame clones, with some not included. The sample consists of tens of thousands of clones, approximately 95% of them appearing once. The sample consisted of blood. This chain connects TRBV7-8 to TRBJ1-4; a weak D match, TRBD1 (6 bases). This clonotype originated in a woman younger than 35 in good health. This chain's CDR3 is CASSLGQAGLEKLFF. CDR3 DNA: TGTGCCAGCAGCTTAGGACAGGCCGGTCTGGAAAAACTGTTTTTT.